The 30 T cell receptor beta chains below were found in one sample sequenced in a study of T cell responses to AZD1222 COVID-19 vaccine. Sequencing used immunoSEQ multiplex PCR; TCRdb keeps in-frame clones, though not all of them. The sample shows about 75,000 clones, around 89% of them seen only once. The material sequenced was peripheral blood, taken 28 days after the second dose of the MenACWY control vaccine. These TCRs come from an adult who received the MenACWY meningococcal vaccine as a control.

This rearrangement joins TRBV9 to TRBJ2-7; 7 nucleotides agree with TRBD1. The CDR3 is 14 residues long. CDR1 and CDR2 from the germline V gene are SGDLS and YYNGEE. V lost 0 bases, J lost 1 base, and 1 base stayed unmatched. In DNA, the CDR3 is TGTGCCAGCAGCGTAGGGGACAGATCCTACGAGCAGTACTTC. This codes for CASSVGDRSYEQYF.

The V gene is TRBV4-2, the J gene TRBJ2-5, with 10 bases identical to TRBD2. V trimming: 6 bases; J trimming: 3 bases; junction bases outside the gene matches: 7. This CDR3 spans 15 amino acids. Germline CDR1 LGHNA, CDR2 YNFKEQ. CDR3 sequence reads: CASRLSGGAKETQYF. DNA for the CDR3: TGTGCCAGCAGACTCAGCGGGGGGGCGAAAGAGACCCAGTACTTC.

This rearrangement joins TRBV11-3 to TRBJ2-3, with D possibly TRBD2 on 6 matching bases. The CDR3 runs 15 residues. Germline loops: CDR1 SGHNT, CDR2 YENEEA. V was trimmed by 1 base and J by 0 bases, leaving 8 bases between them. The CDR3: CASSLAGESTDTQYF. CDR3 sequence (DNA): TGTGCCAGCAGCTTAGCGGGGGAGAGCACAGATACGCAGTATTTT. Complete variable domain (other parts from reference TRBV11-3 and TRBJ2-3): EAGVVQSPRYKIIEKKQPVAFWCNPISGHNTLYWYLQNLGQGPELLIRYENEEAVDDSQLPKDRFSAERLKGVDSTLKIQPAELGDSAVYLCASSLAGESTDTQYFGPGTRLTVL.

This rearrangement joins TRBV5-1 to TRBJ1-1; D gene ambiguous. CDR1 SGHRS and CDR2 YFSETQ come from the germline V gene. This CDR3 is 14 amino acids long. V shed 2 bases and J shed 3 bases, with 11 bases lying between them. The CDR3 sequence is CASSFSKIDTEAFF. DNA of the CDR3: TGCGCCAGCAGCTTTAGTAAAATCGACACTGAAGCTTTCTTT.

The rearrangement joins TRBV28 to TRBJ2-1, with D possibly being TRBD2 (7 bases). The CDR3 length is 18 residues. Trimming cost V 2 bases and J 1 base, with 18 bases left between them. Germline assignment: CDR1 MDHEN and CDR2 SYDVKM. The CDR3, as DNA: TGTGCCAGCAGTTTACGGATTGGGGGAGGGGGATCCTACAATGAGCAGTTCTTC. Translated: CASSLRIGGGGSYNEQFF.

This chain uses TRBV4-2 with TRBJ1-2; the match to TRBD1 covers 7 bases. The V and J ends lost 2 bases and 0 bases, in that order; junction bases with no gene match: 9. From germline, CDR1 is LGHNA and CDR2 YNFKEQ. The CDR3 runs to 17 residues. CDR3 sequence (DNA): TGTGCCAGCAGCCAAACAGGGGACCCCCCTGCTAACTATGGCTACACCTTC. Translating gives CASSQTGDPPANYGYTF.

The chain has TRBV10-3 and TRBJ1-1, with D unclear. Per germline, CDR1 ENHRY and CDR2 SYGVKD. Deletions cut 7 bases from V and 5 bases from J, with 11 bases between. The CDR3 runs to 12 residues. Here the CDR3 reads CAINDPNTEAFF. CDR3 coding DNA: TGTGCCATCAATGACCCGAATACTGAAGCTTTCTTT.

The chain employs TRBV6-1 and TRBJ1-6; TRBD1 is a possible D gene (5 bases). V lost 3 bases and J 0 bases, leaving 12 bases between the germline ends. CDR3 length: 17 residues. The germline CDR1 and CDR2 sequences are MNHNS and SASEGT. CDR3 in amino acids: CASSDSWGSSYNSPLHF. In nucleotides, the CDR3 is TGTGCCAGCAGTGATTCGTGGGGGAGCTCCTATAATTCACCCCTCCACTTT.

This chain links TRBV15 with TRBJ1-2; D not certain. Trimming stripped 0 bases from V and 10 bases from J, with 12 bases between. The CDR3 extends over 13 amino acids. Germline V CDR1 and CDR2: LNHNV, YYDKDF (reference sequence). CDR3 DNA sequence: TGTGCCACCAGCAGAGATGAGGGAGGGATCTACACCTTC. Translated, it gives CATSRDEGGIYTF.

J is TRBJ2-7 and V is TRBV14; D gene uncertain. V was trimmed by 0 bases and J by 2 bases, leaving 11 bases between them. CDR3 length: 15 residues. The germline V gene has CDR1 SGHDN and CDR2 FVKESK. CDR3: CASSQEIRPPYEQYF. DNA for the CDR3: TGTGCCAGCAGCCAAGAAATTCGACCTCCCTACGAGCAGTACTTC.

The count of this clone is one. The J gene is TRBJ2-7, the V gene TRBV3-1 (or the pseudogene TRBV3-2); 9 bases match TRBD2. Trimming removed 0 bases from V and 3 bases from J; junction bases left unmatched: 6. The CDR3 has 16 residues. CDR1 and CDR2 (germline): LGHDT, YNNKEL (reference sequence). The CDR3 DNA reads as TGTGCCAGCAGCCAAGACGGCGGGGGGGCCTTCTACGAGCAGTACTTC. Translated, it gives CASSQDGGGAFYEQYF.

This chain connects TRBV9 to TRBJ2-7; possibly TRBD2 for D (6 bases). CDR1 is SGDLS, CDR2 YYNGEE, per germline. V dropped 2 bases and J dropped 6 bases, with 9 bases sitting between them. CDR3 length: 12 residues. For the CDR3, the DNA is TGTGCCAGCAGCGTTCAGGGAGGCGAGCAGTACTTC. This translates into CASSVQGGEQYF.

The rearrangement links TRBV2 to TRBJ1-2, with 9 bases lining up with TRBD1. This CDR3 spans 14 amino acids. The V segment lost 7 bases and the J segment 8 bases; nucleotides outside the gene matches: 11. Germline-derived CDR1 and CDR2 are SNHLY and FYNNEI. The CDR3 loop reads CASTDRDRDAGYTF. In DNA, the CDR3 is TGTGCCAGCACGGACCGGGACAGGGACGCCGGCTACACCTTC.

V is TRBV6-1 and J is TRBJ2-4; D not resolved. This CDR3 has 16 residues. V was cut by 4 bases and J by 0 bases, with 13 bases left in between. Germline V CDR1 and CDR2: MNHNS, SASEGT. The CDR3 DNA is TGTGCCAGCAGTGTAGAGTTGACCCTAGCCAAAAACATTCAGTACTTC. Translated, it gives CASSVELTLAKNIQYF.

V is TRBV6-5 and J is TRBJ1-4; D is unclear. V lost 2 bases, J lost 0 bases, and 7 bases lay in between. Germline CDR1 is MNHEY and CDR2 is SVGAGI. The CDR3 is 15 residues long. The CDR3 DNA follows: TGTGCCAGCAGTTACGGGCTGGCAACTAATGAAAAACTGTTTTTT. As protein: CASSYGLATNEKLFF.

V usage is TRBV3-1 (or the pseudogene TRBV3-2) and J usage is TRBJ2-7, with 9 positions matching TRBD2. V was clipped by 4 bases and J by 2 bases; unmatched bases: 9. The CDR3 consists of 16 residues. Germline values: CDR1 LGHDT, CDR2 YNNKEL (reference sequence). CDR3 residues: CASSRPRASGAYEQYF. CDR3 nucleotide sequence: TGTGCCAGCAGCCGCCCCCGTGCTAGCGGGGCCTACGAGCAGTACTTC.

This chain links TRBV5-1 with TRBJ1-1; D gene ambiguous. The CDR3 contains 10 residues. CDR1 SGHRS and CDR2 YFSETQ come from the germline V gene. Deletions cut 8 bases from V and 9 bases from J, with 11 bases between. As DNA, the CDR3 is TGCGCCAGTAACGGGAGCAAAGCTTTCTTT. It codes for CASNGSKAFF.

The chain carries TRBV18 and TRBJ1-4; D not certain. V was cut by 3 bases and J by 4 bases, with 12 bases left in between. This CDR3 has 15 amino acids. Germline V gene data show CDR1 as KGHSH and CDR2 as LQKENI. CDR3 sequence reads: CASSPLNRDNEKLFF. In nucleotides, the CDR3 is TGTGCCAGCTCACCCCTAAATCGGGATAATGAAAAACTGTTTTTT.

The chain is built from TRBV3-1 (or the pseudogene TRBV3-2) and TRBJ2-5; the match to TRBD2 covers 13 bases. The CDR3 is 16 residues long. Germline CDR1 LGHDT, CDR2 YNNKEL (reference sequence). With V trimmed by 4 bases and J by 7 bases, 9 bases remained unmatched. CDR3 coding DNA: TGTGCCAGCAGCCCGGGACTAGCGGGGCCTGGGGGGACCCAGTACTTC. It specifies CASSPGLAGPGGTQYF.

Comments on this clone: Other nucleotide sequences from this sample produce the same CDR3. The chain carries TRBV6-5 and TRBJ1-5; 7 nucleotides align to TRBD1. CDR3 length: 15 residues. J gave up 0 bases and V 5 bases, and 4 bases lay outside the gene matches. Germline loops: CDR1 MNHEY, CDR2 SVGAGI. CDR3: CASSPGTDSNQPQHF. The DNA of the CDR3 is TGTGCCAGCAGTCCCGGGACAGATAGCAATCAGCCCCAGCATTTT.

This sequence joins TRBV13 and TRBJ1-1; TRBD1 matches 9 bases. Germline CDR1 and CDR2: PRHDT and FYEKMQ (reference sequence). This CDR3 is 14 amino acids long. The ends lost 5 bases at V and 4 bases at J; junction bases unmatched: 5. CDR3 sequence: CASSPGQGSTEAFF. CDR3 nucleotides: TGTGCCAGCAGCCCCGGACAGGGGAGCACTGAAGCTTTCTTT.

The chain recombines TRBV7-2 with TRBJ2-1, with 11 bases aligning to TRBD2. The V gene end was trimmed by 1 base and the J gene end by 10 bases; junction bases not matched to a gene: 6. Germline CDR1 is SGHTA and CDR2 is FQGNSA. CDR3 length: 15 residues. The CDR3: CASSLVLAGGQEQFF. CDR3 bases: TGTGCCAGCAGCTTAGTCCTAGCGGGGGGCCAAGAGCAGTTCTTC.

The genes are TRBV9 and TRBJ2-3; D is possibly TRBD1 or TRBD2 (5 bases each). V was trimmed by 0 bases and J by 4 bases, leaving 9 bases between them. CDR1 and CDR2 (germline): SGDLS, YYNGEE. This CDR3 is 14 amino acids long. The CDR3 reads CASSVDQGADTQYF. The CDR3 DNA is TGTGCCAGCAGCGTAGACCAGGGAGCAGATACGCAGTATTTT.

The V and J genes are TRBV14 and TRBJ1-4, with TRBD1 as a possible D gene (6 bases). Deletions cut 4 bases from V and 8 bases from J, with 17 bases between. The CDR3 runs to 15 residues. Germline CDR1 and CDR2: SGHDN and FVKESK. CDR3 nucleotides: TGTGCCAGCAGCCCGACGACAGGCTTGGGGGAAAAACTGTTTTTT. Its translation: CASSPTTGLGEKLFF.

The CDR3 sequence is CASSPPSPVNTEAFF. The CDR3 region has the DNA TGTGCCAGCAGCCCTCCCTCCCCCGTGAACACTGAAGCTTTCTTT. The chain couples TRBV7-9 to TRBJ1-1; D is unresolved. Trimming cost V 5 bases and J 0 bases, with 13 bases left between them. The CDR3 runs to 15 residues. The germline gives CDR1 SEHNR, CDR2 FQNEAQ (reference sequence).

The chain carries TRBV3-1 (or the pseudogene TRBV3-2) and TRBJ1-2, with unresolved D. The CDR3 sequence is 11 residues long. The germline V and J ends were trimmed by 5 bases and 8 bases, with 9 bases remaining between them. Per the germline V gene, CDR1 is LGHDT and CDR2 is YNNKEL (reference sequence). CDR3 DNA: TGTGCCAGCAGCTGGGGTGGCGGCTACACCTTC. Protein sequence: CASSWGGGYTF.

The chain employs TRBV19 and TRBJ2-1; 9 bases fit TRBD2. The CDR3 loop spans 16 amino acids. Per germline, CDR1 LNHDA and CDR2 SQIVND (reference sequence). Trimming took 3 bases from V and 4 from J; bases not matched to a gene: 7. This CDR3 is CASSITRLAGYNEQFF. CDR3 bases: TGTGCCAGTAGTATTACCCGGCTAGCGGGGTACAATGAGCAGTTCTTC.

The gene calls are TRBV15 and TRBJ2-3; 8 bases map to TRBD2. This CDR3 is 15 amino acids long. V lost 6 bases to trimming and J lost 0 bases; unmatched junction nucleotides: 5. Germline CDR1 LNHNV, CDR2 YYDKDF (reference sequence). This chain's CDR3 is CATRARGVSTDTQYF. The CDR3 bases are TGTGCCACCAGAGCGCGGGGGGTGAGCACAGATACGCAGTATTTT.

This sequence joins TRBV6-5 and TRBJ1-4; 7 positions agree with TRBD1. Germline V gene sequence: CDR1 MNHEY, CDR2 SVGAGI. This CDR3 has 15 residues. The V and J ends lost 0 bases and 5 bases, in that order; junction bases with no gene match: 3. CDR3: CASSYSTGRNEKLFF. CDR3 in DNA: TGTGCCAGCAGTTACTCGACAGGGAGGAATGAAAAACTGTTTTTT.

The chain couples TRBV19 to TRBJ2-7; 8 bases are shared with TRBD2. V lost 4 bases to trimming and J lost 4 bases; unmatched junction nucleotides: 0. The CDR3 loop spans 12 amino acids. The germline CDR1 and CDR2 sequences are LNHDA and SQIVND (reference sequence). CDR3 sequence reads: CASSSGGYEQYF. CDR3 in DNA: TGTGCCAGTAGTAGCGGGGGGTACGAGCAGTACTTC.